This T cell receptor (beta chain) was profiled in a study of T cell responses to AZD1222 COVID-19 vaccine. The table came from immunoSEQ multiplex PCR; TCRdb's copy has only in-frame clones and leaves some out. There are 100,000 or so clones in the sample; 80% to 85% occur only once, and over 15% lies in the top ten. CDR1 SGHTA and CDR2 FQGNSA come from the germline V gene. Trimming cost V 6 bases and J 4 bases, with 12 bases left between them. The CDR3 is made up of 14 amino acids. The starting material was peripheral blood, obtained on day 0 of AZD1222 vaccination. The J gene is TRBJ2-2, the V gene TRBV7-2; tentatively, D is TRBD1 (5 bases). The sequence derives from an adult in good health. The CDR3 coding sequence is TGTGCCAGCAGTTTGGGGCTTCCCACCGGGGAGCTGTTTTTT. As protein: CASSLGLPTGELFF.